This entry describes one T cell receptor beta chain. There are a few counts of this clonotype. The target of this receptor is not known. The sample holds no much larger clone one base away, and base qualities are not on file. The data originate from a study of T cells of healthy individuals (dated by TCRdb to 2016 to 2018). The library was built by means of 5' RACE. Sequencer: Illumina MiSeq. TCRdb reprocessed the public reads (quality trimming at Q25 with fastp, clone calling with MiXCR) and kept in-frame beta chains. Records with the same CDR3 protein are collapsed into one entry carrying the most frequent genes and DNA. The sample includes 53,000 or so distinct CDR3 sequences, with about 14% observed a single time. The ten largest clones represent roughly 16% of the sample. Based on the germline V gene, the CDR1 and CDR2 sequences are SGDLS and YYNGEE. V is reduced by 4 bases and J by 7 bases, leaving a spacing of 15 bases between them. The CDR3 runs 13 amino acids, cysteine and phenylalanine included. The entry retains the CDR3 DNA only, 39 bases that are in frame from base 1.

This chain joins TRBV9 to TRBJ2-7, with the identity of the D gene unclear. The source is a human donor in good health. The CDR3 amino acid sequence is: CASSPSSKREQYF. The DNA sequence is TGTGCCAGCAGCCCCTCCTCGAAGAGGGAGCAGTACTTC.